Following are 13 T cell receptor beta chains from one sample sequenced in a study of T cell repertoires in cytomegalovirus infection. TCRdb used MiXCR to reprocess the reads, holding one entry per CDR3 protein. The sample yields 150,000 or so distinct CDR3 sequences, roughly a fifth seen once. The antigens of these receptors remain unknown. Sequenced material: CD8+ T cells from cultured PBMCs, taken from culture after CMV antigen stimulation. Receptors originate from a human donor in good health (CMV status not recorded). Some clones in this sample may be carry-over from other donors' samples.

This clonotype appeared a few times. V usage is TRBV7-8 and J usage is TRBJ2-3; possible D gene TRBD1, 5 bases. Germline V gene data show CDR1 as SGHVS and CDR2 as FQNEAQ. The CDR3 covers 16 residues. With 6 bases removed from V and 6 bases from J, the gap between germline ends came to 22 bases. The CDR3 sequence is CASRFSRARSTDTQYF. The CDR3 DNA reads TGTGCCAGCAGGTTTAGCAGGGCGCGGAGTACCGATACGCAGTATTTT.

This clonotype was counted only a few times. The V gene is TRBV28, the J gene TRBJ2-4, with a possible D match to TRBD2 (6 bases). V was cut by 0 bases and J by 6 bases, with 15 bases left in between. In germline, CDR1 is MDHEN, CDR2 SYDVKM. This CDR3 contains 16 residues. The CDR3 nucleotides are TGTGCCAGCAGTTTATGGGGCGGGGATTATGGAAACATTCAGTACTTC. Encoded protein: CASSLWGGDYGNIQYF.

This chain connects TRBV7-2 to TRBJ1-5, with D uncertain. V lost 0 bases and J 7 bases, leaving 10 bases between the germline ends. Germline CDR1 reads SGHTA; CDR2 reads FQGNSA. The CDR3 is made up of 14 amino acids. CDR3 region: CASSLALLGQPQHF. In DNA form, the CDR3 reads TGTGCCAGCAGCTTAGCACTCTTGGGACAGCCCCAGCATTTT.

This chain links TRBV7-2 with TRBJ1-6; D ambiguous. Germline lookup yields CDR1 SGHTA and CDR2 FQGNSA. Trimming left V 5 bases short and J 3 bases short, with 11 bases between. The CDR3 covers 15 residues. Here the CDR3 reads CASSLTGSYNSPLHF. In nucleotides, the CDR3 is TGTGCCAGCAGCCTCACTGGCAGCTATAATTCACCCCTCCACTTT.

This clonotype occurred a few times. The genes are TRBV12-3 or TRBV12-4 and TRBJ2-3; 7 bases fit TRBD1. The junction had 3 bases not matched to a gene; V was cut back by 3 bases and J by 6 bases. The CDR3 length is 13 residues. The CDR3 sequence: CASSFGRGDTQYF. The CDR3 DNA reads TGTGCCAGCAGTTTTGGCAGGGGGGATACGCAGTATTTT.

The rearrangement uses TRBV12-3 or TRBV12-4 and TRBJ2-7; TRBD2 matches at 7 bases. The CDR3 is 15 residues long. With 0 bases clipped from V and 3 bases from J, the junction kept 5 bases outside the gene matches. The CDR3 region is CASSLAPGGGYEQYF. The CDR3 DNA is TGTGCCAGCAGTTTAGCTCCCGGCGGGGGCTACGAGCAGTACTTC.

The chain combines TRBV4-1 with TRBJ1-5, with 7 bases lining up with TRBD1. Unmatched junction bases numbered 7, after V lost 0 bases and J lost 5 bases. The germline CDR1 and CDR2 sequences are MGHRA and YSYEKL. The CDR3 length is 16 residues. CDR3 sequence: CASSQEHGTAYQPQHF. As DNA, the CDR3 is TGCGCCAGCAGCCAAGAACACGGGACAGCTTATCAGCCCCAGCATTTT.

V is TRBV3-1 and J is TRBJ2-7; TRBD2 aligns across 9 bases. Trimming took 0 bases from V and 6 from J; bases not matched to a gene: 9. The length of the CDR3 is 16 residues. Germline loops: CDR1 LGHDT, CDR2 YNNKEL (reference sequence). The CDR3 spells CASSQEVRLAVPEQYF. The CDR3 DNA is TGTGCCAGCAGCCAAGAAGTTAGACTAGCGGTCCCCGAGCAGTACTTC.

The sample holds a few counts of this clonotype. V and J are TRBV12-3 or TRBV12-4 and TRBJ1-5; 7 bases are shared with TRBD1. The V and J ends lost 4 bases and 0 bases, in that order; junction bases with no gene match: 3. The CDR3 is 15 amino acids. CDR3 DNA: TGTGCCAGCAGTTCAGGGGGAGGTAGCAATCAGCCCCAGCATTTT. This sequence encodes CASSSGGGSNQPQHF.

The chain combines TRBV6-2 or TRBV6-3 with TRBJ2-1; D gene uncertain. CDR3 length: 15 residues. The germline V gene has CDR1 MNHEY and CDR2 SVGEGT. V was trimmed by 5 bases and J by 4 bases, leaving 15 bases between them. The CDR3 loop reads CASSPLSASYNEQFF. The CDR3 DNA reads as TGTGCCAGCAGTCCACTTTCGGCCTCTTACAATGAGCAGTTCTTC.

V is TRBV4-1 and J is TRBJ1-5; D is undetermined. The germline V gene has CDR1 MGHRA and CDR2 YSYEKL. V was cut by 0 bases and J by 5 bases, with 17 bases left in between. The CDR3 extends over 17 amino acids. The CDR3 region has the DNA TGCGCCAGCAGCCAAGATTCCCCGGCTTTAAAAGATCAGCCCCAGCATTTT. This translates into CASSQDSPALKDQPQHF.

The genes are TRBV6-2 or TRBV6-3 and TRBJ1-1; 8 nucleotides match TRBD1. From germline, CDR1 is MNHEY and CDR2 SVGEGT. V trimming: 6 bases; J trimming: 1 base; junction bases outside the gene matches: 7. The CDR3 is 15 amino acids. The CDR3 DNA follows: TGTGCCAGCAGGCCCTTGACAGGGGCGAACACTGAAGCTTTCTTT. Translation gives CASRPLTGANTEAFF.

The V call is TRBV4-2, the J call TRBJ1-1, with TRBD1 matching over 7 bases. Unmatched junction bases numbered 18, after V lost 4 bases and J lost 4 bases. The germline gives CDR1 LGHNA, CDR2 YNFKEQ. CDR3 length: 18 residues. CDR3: CASSPGDSIKSLGTEAFF. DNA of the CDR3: TGTGCCAGCAGCCCCGGGGACAGTATAAAGTCATTGGGCACTGAAGCTTTCTTT.